This entry is about one T cell receptor (beta chain). Its antigen is currently unknown. The CDR3 has 16 amino acids. Germline values: CDR1 MDHEN, CDR2 SYDVKM. Losses at the gene ends were 5 bases for V and 0 bases for J; bases not matched to a gene: 9. One entry per CDR3 protein results from TCRdb running MiXCR on the RT-PCR reads. The top ten hold approximately 7% of the sample, which has about 700,000 distinct CDR3 sequences, about 15% seen once. This sample was included in a study of response to subunit inactivated influenza vaccine. Whole-study results and caveats: Authors suggested that a seasonal influenza vaccination recruits few new T cells each time.

The chain is built from TRBV28 and TRBJ1-1; 7 bases match TRBD1. The specimen was PBMCs from blood, collected 14 to 15 days before vaccination. The receptor's source is a man aged 50 or older who received an inactivated influenza vaccine. CDR3 nucleotides: TGTGCCAGCAGTCCCGCAATCGGACAGGTGAACACTGAAGCTTTCTTT. Translation gives CASSPAIGQVNTEAFF.